A selection of T cell receptor beta chains follows, all from one sample in a study of early T cells in non-severe SARS-CoV-2 infection. MiXCR, run by TCRdb on the 5' RACE reads, gives a single entry per CDR3 protein. The table shows some 91,000 distinct CDR3 sequences, with around 14% occurring only once. Input material: whole blood. The receptors here all came from an adult who was a healthcare worker with PCR-confirmed SARS-CoV-2 infection or an uninfected control (not recorded which). Each CDR3 is given with its conserved first and last residue. Each record gives: J gene, V gene, D gene, clone size, CDR3 protein, CDR3 DNA. D genes are given only for firm matches. Size tells how often a clone was seen (once, few, many) or the class of an expanded clone, and some rows leave it out.

J gene: TRBJ1-2; V gene: TRBV20-1; D gene: NA; clone size: many; CDR3 protein: CSASSLESTYGYTF; CDR3 DNA: TGCAGTGCTAGCAGTCTAGAAAGTACCTATGGCTACACCTTC
J gene: TRBJ1-3; V gene: TRBV11-2; D gene: NA; clone size: NA; CDR3 protein: CASSLEGRINSGNTIYF; CDR3 DNA: TGTGCCAGCAGCTTAGAAGGCCGGATAAACTCTGGAAACACCATATATTTT
J gene: TRBJ1-6; V gene: TRBV15; D gene: NA; clone size: few; CDR3 protein: CAAKSSYNSPLHF; CDR3 DNA: TGTGCCGCTAAGAGCTCCTATAATTCACCCCTCCACTTT
J gene: TRBJ2-3; V gene: TRBV5-1; D gene: NA; clone size: NA; CDR3 protein: CASSSTSGRGTDTQYF; CDR3 DNA: TGCGCCAGCAGCTCCACCAGCGGACGGGGCACAGATACGCAGTATTTT
J gene: TRBJ2-1; V gene: TRBV12-3/TRBV12-4; D gene: TRBD1; clone size: NA; CDR3 protein: CASSHSSTGVHNEQFF; CDR3 DNA: TGTGCCAGCAGTCACTCGTCGACAGGGGTCCACAATGAGCAGTTCTTC
J gene: TRBJ1-6; V gene: TRBV7-3; D gene: NA; clone size: few; CDR3 protein: CASSLTGANSPLHF; CDR3 DNA: TGTGCCAGCAGCTTAACGGGGGCGAATTCACCCCTCCACTTT
J gene: TRBJ1-2; V gene: TRBV11-2; D gene: NA; clone size: many; CDR3 protein: CASSQSGSMSYGYTF; CDR3 DNA: TGTGCCAGCAGCCAGTCGGGAAGTATGAGCTATGGCTACACCTTC
J gene: TRBJ1-5; V gene: TRBV7-9; D gene: NA; clone size: many; CDR3 protein: CASSDQGNQPQHF; CDR3 DNA: TGTGCCAGCAGCGATCAGGGGAATCAGCCCCAGCATTTT
J gene: TRBJ1-1; V gene: TRBV7-2; D gene: NA; clone size: many; CDR3 protein: CASSLAGFRNTEAFF; CDR3 DNA: TGTGCCAGCAGCTTAGCGGGTTTTCGCAACACTGAAGCTTTCTTT
J gene: TRBJ1-6; V gene: TRBV2; D gene: NA; clone size: NA; CDR3 protein: CASSEASNSPLHF; CDR3 DNA: TGTGCCAGCAGTGAAGCCTCCAATTCACCCCTCCACTTT
J gene: TRBJ2-4; V gene: TRBV6-2/TRBV6-3; D gene: NA; clone size: NA; CDR3 protein: CASSRRSLAKNIQYF; CDR3 DNA: TGTGCCAGCAGTAGGCGGAGTCTAGCCAAAAACATTCAGTACTTC
J gene: TRBJ2-2; V gene: TRBV11-3; D gene: NA; clone size: NA; CDR3 protein: CASSRDSRTGELFF; CDR3 DNA: TGTGCCAGCAGCCGGGACTCTCGCACCGGGGAGCTGTTTTTT
J gene: TRBJ1-1; V gene: TRBV28; D gene: TRBD1; clone size: many; CDR3 protein: CASSLGTGGAFF; CDR3 DNA: TGTGCCAGCAGTTTGGGTACAGGGGGTGCTTTCTTT
J gene: TRBJ2-7; V gene: TRBV29-1; D gene: NA; clone size: many; CDR3 protein: CSVEDRGGKGYEQYF; CDR3 DNA: TGCAGCGTTGAAGATCGTGGCGGGAAGGGCTACGAGCAGTACTTC
J gene: TRBJ2-3; V gene: TRBV4-2; D gene: NA; clone size: NA; CDR3 protein: CASSPNLADTQYF; CDR3 DNA: TGTGCCAGCAGCCCGAATCTAGCAGATACGCAGTATTTT
J gene: TRBJ1-1; V gene: TRBV7-3; D gene: NA; clone size: NA; CDR3 protein: CASSLTSTGTEAFF; CDR3 DNA: TGTGCCAGCAGCTTAACGTCGACAGGCACTGAAGCTTTCTTT
J gene: TRBJ1-2; V gene: TRBV20-1; D gene: NA; clone size: NA; CDR3 protein: CSARREQNWGGYTF; CDR3 DNA: TGCAGTGCTAGAAGAGAACAGAATTGGGGTGGCTACACCTTC
J gene: TRBJ1-1; V gene: TRBV20-1; D gene: NA; clone size: many; CDR3 protein: CSAAPGGTEAFF; CDR3 DNA: TGCAGTGCTGCTCCTGGGGGCACTGAAGCTTTCTTT
J gene: TRBJ2-5; V gene: TRBV11-2; D gene: NA; clone size: many; CDR3 protein: CASSLEGRTGGTQYF; CDR3 DNA: TGTGCCAGCAGCTTAGAGGGCAGGACCGGGGGGACCCAGTACTTC
J gene: TRBJ2-1; V gene: TRBV29-1; D gene: NA; clone size: NA; CDR3 protein: CSVEPRGANNEQFF; CDR3 DNA: TGCAGCGTTGAACCGAGGGGCGCGAACAATGAGCAGTTCTTC
J gene: TRBJ1-1; V gene: TRBV7-2; D gene: NA; clone size: few; CDR3 protein: CASSSPRREAFF; CDR3 DNA: TGTGCCAGCAGCTCCCCTCGTCGTGAAGCTTTCTTT
J gene: TRBJ2-3; V gene: TRBV4-2; D gene: NA; clone size: NA; CDR3 protein: CASSPRTSPSTDTQYF; CDR3 DNA: TGTGCCAGCAGCCCGAGGACCTCGCCCAGCACAGATACGCAGTATTTT
J gene: TRBJ1-5; V gene: TRBV12-3/TRBV12-4; D gene: NA; clone size: many; CDR3 protein: CASSFGVGNQPQHF; CDR3 DNA: TGTGCCAGCAGTTTTGGGGTAGGCAATCAGCCCCAGCATTTT
J gene: TRBJ2-7; V gene: TRBV5-1; D gene: TRBD2; clone size: few; CDR3 protein: CASSPGGTYEQYF; CDR3 DNA: TGCGCCAGCAGCCCGGGGGGGACCTACGAGCAGTACTTC
J gene: TRBJ2-7; V gene: TRBV11-2; D gene: NA; clone size: many; CDR3 protein: CASSPSVGDTEQYF; CDR3 DNA: TGTGCCAGCAGCCCAAGTGTGGGGGACACTGAGCAGTACTTC
J gene: TRBJ2-5; V gene: TRBV7-9; D gene: NA; clone size: few; CDR3 protein: CAVWRAAQETQYF; CDR3 DNA: TGTGCCGTCTGGAGGGCAGCACAAGAGACCCAGTACTTC
J gene: TRBJ1-1; V gene: TRBV6-2/TRBV6-3; D gene: NA; clone size: NA; CDR3 protein: CASNYAGNTEAFF; CDR3 DNA: TGTGCCAGCAACTACGCTGGGAACACTGAAGCTTTCTTT
J gene: TRBJ2-2; V gene: TRBV28; D gene: NA; clone size: many; CDR3 protein: CASSLHRAGTGELFF; CDR3 DNA: TGTGCCAGCAGTTTGCACAGGGCGGGCACCGGGGAGCTGTTTTTT
J gene: TRBJ2-2; V gene: TRBV29-1; D gene: NA; clone size: NA; CDR3 protein: CSVASKQGSQTGELFF; CDR3 DNA: TGCAGCGTCGCCAGTAAACAGGGAAGTCAGACCGGGGAGCTGTTTTTT
J gene: TRBJ1-2; V gene: TRBV7-8; D gene: NA; clone size: NA; CDR3 protein: CASSLESSRGYTF; CDR3 DNA: TGTGCCAGCAGCTTAGAATCTAGTAGGGGCTACACCTTC
J gene: TRBJ2-7; V gene: TRBV7-2; D gene: NA; clone size: many; CDR3 protein: CASSQSDEQYF; CDR3 DNA: TGTGCCAGCAGCCAAAGCGACGAGCAGTACTTC
J gene: TRBJ1-1; V gene: TRBV28; D gene: NA; clone size: NA; CDR3 protein: CASSLAVTEAFF; CDR3 DNA: TGTGCCAGCAGTTTGGCAGTAACTGAAGCTTTCTTT
J gene: TRBJ2-5; V gene: TRBV9; D gene: TRBD1; clone size: few; CDR3 protein: CASSYGTGRQETQYF; CDR3 DNA: TGTGCCAGCAGCTACGGGACAGGGAGGCAAGAGACCCAGTACTTC
J gene: TRBJ2-3; V gene: TRBV11-2; D gene: NA; clone size: many; CDR3 protein: CASSPMLIRGADTQYF; CDR3 DNA: TGTGCCAGCAGCCCCATGTTAATCCGAGGGGCAGATACGCAGTATTTT
J gene: TRBJ2-2; V gene: TRBV7-9; D gene: NA; clone size: many; CDR3 protein: CASSLPSGRAANTGELFF; CDR3 DNA: TGTGCCAGCAGCTTACCGAGTGGGCGGGCCGCGAACACCGGGGAGCTGTTTTTT
J gene: TRBJ2-5; V gene: TRBV7-6; D gene: TRBD1; clone size: few; CDR3 protein: CASSFTGGGGETQYF; CDR3 DNA: TGTGCCAGCAGCTTTACAGGGGGCGGAGGAGAGACCCAGTACTTC
J gene: TRBJ2-1; V gene: TRBV11-3; D gene: TRBD1; clone size: few; CDR3 protein: CASSLDGTGAYNEQFF; CDR3 DNA: TGTGCCAGCAGCTTAGATGGGACAGGGGCCTACAATGAGCAGTTCTTC
J gene: TRBJ2-5; V gene: TRBV7-8; D gene: NA; clone size: NA; CDR3 protein: CASSLYPGRLQETQYF; CDR3 DNA: TGTGCCAGCAGCTTATACCCGGGACGGTTACAAGAGACCCAGTACTTC
J gene: TRBJ2-3; V gene: TRBV20-1; D gene: NA; clone size: few; CDR3 protein: CSARRLSSTDTQYF; CDR3 DNA: TGCAGTGCTAGAAGGTTATCTAGCACAGATACGCAGTATTTT
J gene: TRBJ1-5; V gene: TRBV28; D gene: NA; clone size: NA; CDR3 protein: CASSLTGNQPQHF; CDR3 DNA: TGTGCCAGCAGTCTCACAGGGAATCAGCCCCAGCATTTT
J gene: TRBJ2-1; V gene: TRBV7-9; D gene: NA; clone size: many; CDR3 protein: CASSLLTNEQFF; CDR3 DNA: TGTGCCAGCAGCTTACTCACTAATGAGCAGTTCTTC
J gene: TRBJ2-7; V gene: TRBV18; D gene: NA; clone size: many; CDR3 protein: CASSPQGGTHEQYF; CDR3 DNA: TGTGCCAGCTCACCACAAGGAGGGACCCACGAGCAGTACTTC
J gene: TRBJ1-1; V gene: TRBV12-3/TRBV12-4; D gene: NA; clone size: NA; CDR3 protein: CASSWDGNTEAFF; CDR3 DNA: TGTGCCAGCAGCTGGGACGGCAACACTGAAGCTTTCTTT
J gene: TRBJ1-2; V gene: TRBV7-2; D gene: TRBD1; clone size: many; CDR3 protein: CASSLVDRGDGYTF; CDR3 DNA: TGTGCCAGCAGCTTAGTAGACAGGGGGGATGGCTACACCTTC
J gene: TRBJ2-1; V gene: TRBV2; D gene: NA; clone size: few; CDR3 protein: CASSRWRAEEQFF; CDR3 DNA: TGTGCCAGCAGTCGATGGAGGGCCGAGGAGCAGTTCTTC
J gene: TRBJ2-3; V gene: TRBV11-2; D gene: TRBD1; clone size: many; CDR3 protein: CASSSQTTGPGPQYF; CDR3 DNA: TGTGCCAGCAGCTCCCAAACGACAGGGCCCGGTCCGCAGTATTTT
J gene: TRBJ2-1; V gene: TRBV3-1; D gene: NA; clone size: NA; CDR3 protein: CASSQGVVNEQFF; CDR3 DNA: TGTGCCAGCAGCCAAGGGGTGGTCAATGAGCAGTTCTTC
J gene: TRBJ2-2; V gene: TRBV12-3/TRBV12-4; D gene: NA; clone size: many; CDR3 protein: CASSVQGVTGELFF; CDR3 DNA: TGTGCCAGCAGCGTACAGGGCGTAACCGGGGAGCTGTTTTTT
J gene: TRBJ2-7; V gene: TRBV20-1; D gene: TRBD1; clone size: NA; CDR3 protein: CSARDPGGSSYEQYF; CDR3 DNA: TGCAGTGCTAGAGATCCAGGGGGAAGCTCCTACGAGCAGTACTTC
J gene: TRBJ2-2; V gene: TRBV28; D gene: NA; clone size: NA; CDR3 protein: CASSSNLRTGELFF; CDR3 DNA: TGTGCCAGCAGTAGCAACTTGAGAACCGGGGAGCTGTTTTTT